The clone carrying this T cell receptor beta chain has more than one count but fewer than ten. Its antigen is unidentified. This sample was taken from a study of T-cell reconstitution after alpha-beta-depleted transplantation in children. Findings and caveats of the study: Some patients showed high day-60 TCRbeta diversity, which derived from surviving recipient T cells and thymic progenitors. A year had passed since transplant, and T-cell counts and diversity by then came mostly from newly produced T cells. Where alpha-beta T cells came from about two months after transplant was reportedly several hundred expanded graft clones.

The germline V gene encodes CDR1 ENHRY and CDR2 SYGVKD. Trimming stripped 3 bases from V and 2 bases from J, with 11 bases between. The CDR3 loop spans 15 amino acids. Preparation of the TCRbeta library was carried out with unique molecular identifiers. TCRdb processed the PCR reads anew with MiXCR; each CDR3 protein has one entry. The data hold about 1,000,000 distinct CDR3 sequences, with about 29% observed a single time. The V gene is TRBV10-3, the J gene TRBJ2-1; D not certain. The TCR originated in a boy in the first two years of life who had a stem cell transplant for SCID, so the T cells may come from the graft donor. The sample here was PBMCs, mostly from graft donor cells, taken 360 days after TCRalphabeta/CD19-depleted stem cell transplant. Written as DNA, the CDR3 is TGTGCCATCAGTGACATGCAGCCTCCCTACAATGAGCAGTTCTTC. Protein sequence: CAISDMQPPYNEQFF.